This entry lists 8 T cell receptor beta chains sequenced from one sample in a study of technical replicates of blood from a handful of donors. Using immunoSEQ multiplex PCR, the repertoire was profiled, and TCRdb retains in-frame clones only, with some absent. This repertoire shows 13,000 to 15,000 clones, 85% found once; its top ten account for approximately 10%. Sequenced: PBMCs. These receptors all stem from a human donor in good health.

V usage is TRBV27 and J usage is TRBJ2-3; a weak D match, TRBD1 (5 bases). This CDR3 has 13 amino acids. V dropped 6 bases and J dropped 3 bases, with 10 bases sitting between them. CDR1 MNHEY and CDR2 SMNVEV come from the germline V gene (reference sequence). The CDR3 nucleotides are TGTGCCAGCAGCTTGACAGCAACAGATACGCAGTATTTT. Protein product: CASSLTATDTQYF.

The chain links TRBV7-8 to TRBJ2-5; weak D call: TRBD2 (6 bases). The CDR3 contains 16 residues. V was cut by 3 bases and J by 4 bases, with 18 bases left in between. Germline CDR1 and CDR2: SGHVS and FQNEAQ. This CDR3 is CASSFPYTRRAETQYF. The CDR3, as DNA: TGTGCCAGCAGCTTCCCATATACTAGGAGGGCAGAGACCCAGTACTTC.

This clone was seen a few times. The chain is built from TRBV7-8 and TRBJ1-4, with TRBD1 matching over 7 bases. Germline assignment: CDR1 SGHVS and CDR2 FQNEAQ. This CDR3 spans 14 amino acids. The ends lost 5 bases at V and 7 bases at J; junction bases unmatched: 7. In nucleotides, the CDR3 is TGTGCCAGCAGCACCGGACAGGTAGCTGAAAAACTGTTTTTT. This codes for CASSTGQVAEKLFF.

The chain uses TRBV10-2 and TRBJ2-7; the D is unclear. There are 14 residues in the CDR3. Per germline, CDR1 WSHSY and CDR2 SAAADI. The germline V and J ends were trimmed by 2 bases and 4 bases, with 12 bases remaining between them. The CDR3 DNA reads TGCGCCAGCAGTGAGCCCCGCGACGGGTACGAGCAGTACTTC. Protein product: CASSEPRDGYEQYF.

The chain employs TRBV19 and TRBJ2-1; TRBD2 matches at 9 bases. CDR3 length: 16 amino acids. Germline V CDR1 and CDR2: LNHDA, SQIVND (reference sequence). With V trimmed by 2 bases and J by 9 bases, 11 bases remained unmatched. The CDR3 coding sequence is TGTGCCAGTAGTATAAGGAGGACTAGCGCGAAAAGTGAGCAGTTCTTC. The encoded protein is CASSIRRTSAKSEQFF. The variable domain in full, with the rest retrieved from reference TRBV19 and TRBJ2-1, is DGGITQSPKYLFRKEGQNVTLSCEQNLNHDAMYWYRQDPGQGLRLIYYSQIVNDFQKGDIAEGYSVSREKKESFPLTVTSAQKNPTAFYLCASSIRRTSAKSEQFFGPGTRLTVL.

This chain connects TRBV19 to TRBJ2-7; 8 bases agree with TRBD1. V shed 6 bases and J 2 bases; nucleotides not matched to a gene: 6. CDR3 length equals 14 residues. Germline assignment: CDR1 LNHDA and CDR2 SQIVND (reference sequence). For the CDR3, the DNA is TGTGCCAGTAGGTCGACAGGGGTAGCCTACGAGCAGTACTTC. It specifies CASRSTGVAYEQYF.

The chain employs TRBV4-1 and TRBJ2-3, with a possible D match to TRBD1 (7 bases). V lost 8 bases, J lost 4 bases, and 13 bases lay in between. CDR1 is MGHRA and CDR2 is YSYEKL in the germline V gene. This CDR3 is 13 amino acids long. CDR3 sequence reads: CASRQGEADTQYF. CDR3 bases: TGCGCCAGCCGGCAGGGGGAGGCAGATACGCAGTATTTT.

For the CDR3, the DNA is TGTGCCAGCAGCTTAGAGGTAGGACTAGCGAGTTACAATGAGCAGTTCTTC. This sequence encodes CASSLEVGLASYNEQFF. The chain carries TRBV7-2 and TRBJ2-1; 9 bases fit TRBD2. CDR3 length: 17 residues. J was trimmed by 4 bases and V by 1 base; bases with no gene match: 8. The germline gives CDR1 SGHTA, CDR2 FQGNSA.